These 21 T cell receptor beta chains were all obtained from the same sample, sequenced in a study of vaccination effects on CD4 cells after COVID-19. Their antigen targets remain unknown. The authors isolated CD4+ T cells after around 9 days of culture. Each participant was administered two doses of either the BNT162b2 or the mRNA-1273 vaccine. The protocol was immunoSEQ multiplex PCR, while the TCRdb copy is restricted to in-frame clones and leaves out a portion. Of 57,000 or so clones listed, about 78% are singletons. This sample comprised CD4+ T cells from PBMCs cultured without peptide, obtained after COVID-19 vaccination. The receptor set was obtained from a human donor who received a COVID-19 vaccine.

V and J are TRBV29-1 and TRBJ1-1; D gene unclear. CDR1 is SQVTM and CDR2 is ANQGSEA in the germline V gene. CDR3 length: 12 residues. Trimming took off 3 bases at V and 3 bases at J, with 8 bases between the two ends. The CDR3 loop reads CSVDGRHTEAFF. The CDR3 bases are TGCAGCGTTGATGGGCGGCACACTGAAGCTTTCTTT.

The CDR3 DNA reads TGTGCCAGCAGTGTGGCAGGGGTGAACACTGAAGCTTTCTTT. It is translated as CASSVAGVNTEAFF. The rearrangement uses TRBV25-1 and TRBJ1-1, with D tentatively TRBD1 (6 bases). The CDR3 is made up of 14 amino acids. Between the trimmed V and J ends, which lost 4 bases and 0 bases, there was a span of 9 bases. CDR1 MGHDK and CDR2 SYGVNS come from the germline V gene.

This clone was counted a few times. The V gene is TRBV19, the J gene TRBJ2-5; tentatively, D is TRBD1 (5 bases). Germline CDR1 is LNHDA and CDR2 is SQIVND (reference sequence). This CDR3 region has 14 residues. V lost 1 base and J 4 bases, leaving 10 bases between the germline ends. CDR3 in DNA: TGTGCCAGTAGTATAGGGCAGGGAAGAGAGACCCAGTACTTC. Translated, it gives CASSIGQGRETQYF. The complete variable domain, with remaining parts taken from reference TRBV19 and TRBJ2-5, reads DGGITQSPKYLFRKEGQNVTLSCEQNLNHDAMYWYRQDPGQGLRLIYYSQIVNDFQKGDIAEGYSVSREKKESFPLTVTSAQKNPTAFYLCASSIGQGRETQYFGPGTRLLVL.

The chain links TRBV28 to TRBJ1-1; weak D call: TRBD1 (5 bases). Germline V gene data show CDR1 as MDHEN and CDR2 as SYDVKM. This CDR3 comprises 14 residues. Trimming stripped 4 bases from V and 0 bases from J, with 9 bases between. CDR3 nucleotide sequence: TGTGCCAGCAGTTATGACAGAGTGAACACTGAAGCTTTCTTT. Translation gives CASSYDRVNTEAFF.

This clone has just one count. CDR3 DNA sequence: TGTGCCAGCAGCGCGGGGACTAGCCGCGGGAAAGAGGAGCAGTTCTTC. Translated: CASSAGTSRGKEEQFF. The rearrangement uses TRBV5-4 and TRBJ2-1; 9 nucleotides line up with TRBD2. Losses at the gene ends were 4 bases for V and 10 bases for J; bases not matched to a gene: 15. Germline V gene sequence: CDR1 SGHNT, CDR2 YYREEE (reference sequence). This CDR3 region has 16 residues.

This clone came up a few times. The rearrangement joins TRBV3-1 (or the pseudogene TRBV3-2) to TRBJ2-1, with 12 bases matching TRBD2. Per the germline V gene, CDR1 is LGHDT and CDR2 is YNNKEL (reference sequence). The junction had 4 bases not matched to a gene; V was cut back by 1 base and J by 9 bases. The CDR3 contains 15 residues. The CDR3 DNA reads TGTGCCAGCAGCCAAGGGACTAGCGGGACGGGTGAGCAGTTCTTC. Residues: CASSQGTSGTGEQFF.

The chain couples TRBV6-5 to TRBJ2-3, with 7 bases identical to TRBD2. The germline gives CDR1 MNHEY, CDR2 SVGAGI. The CDR3 runs to 15 residues. The trim removed 2 bases at V and 7 bases at J, leaving 9 bases unmatched. The CDR3, as DNA: TGTGCCAGCAGTTACGTTGGCGGGAGCAGAAATACGCAGTATTTT. The encoded protein is CASSYVGGSRNTQYF.

This clone was counted once. This chain connects TRBV7-2 to TRBJ1-5, with a possible D match to TRBD1 (6 bases). This CDR3 is built from 15 residues. The ends were cut back, 0 bases at V and 9 bases at J, with 15 bases in the middle. Germline values: CDR1 SGHTA, CDR2 FQGNSA. CDR3 amino acids: CASSLAPGAVVPQHF. CDR3 nucleotide sequence: TGTGCCAGCAGCTTAGCCCCAGGGGCGGTAGTGCCCCAGCATTTT. Complete variable domain (other parts from reference TRBV7-2 and TRBJ1-5): GAGVSQSPSNKVTEKGKDVELRCDPISGHTALYWYRQSLGQGLEFLIYFQGNSAPDKSGLPSDRFSAERTGGSVSTLTIQRTQQEDSAVYLCASSLAPGAVVPQHFGDGTRLSIL.

The chain couples TRBV15 to TRBJ2-7; 10 positions match TRBD1. The CDR3 covers 15 residues. Looked up from germline, CDR1 is LNHNV and CDR2 is YYDKDF (reference sequence). V trimming: 1 base; J trimming: 6 bases; junction bases outside the gene matches: 6. Written as DNA, the CDR3 is TGTGCCACCAGCAGAGGGGACAGGGGAGCGGTCGAGCAGTACTTC. Residues: CATSRGDRGAVEQYF.

This clone was seen a handful of times. The genes are TRBV2 and TRBJ2-2; no definite D call. V lost 2 bases and J lost 1, with 2 bases in between. This CDR3 is 13 amino acids long. Germline V CDR1 and CDR2: SNHLY, FYNNEI. The CDR3 region is CASSEQNTGELFF. CDR3 nucleotide sequence: TGTGCCAGCAGTGAACAGAACACCGGGGAGCTGTTTTTT.

The chain couples TRBV7-8 to TRBJ1-2; TRBD1 aligns across 8 bases. CDR3 size: 13 residues. V was pared by 5 bases and J by 12 bases, with 11 bases of the junction left unmatched. Germline CDR1 and CDR2: SGHVS and FQNEAQ. This chain's CDR3 is CASSASPRTGNTF. The CDR3 DNA sequence: TGTGCCAGCAGCGCTAGCCCGCGGACAGGGAACACCTTC.

This sequence joins TRBV24-1 and TRBJ2-5; perhaps D is TRBD1 or TRBD2 (5 bases each). Germline V lookup: CDR1 KGHDR, CDR2 SFDVKD. V was clipped by 4 bases and J by 5 bases, with 16 bases between them. This CDR3 is 15 amino acids long. The CDR3 DNA reads TGTGCCACCAGTGACCCCGGACGGGGCCGGGAGACCCAGTACTTC. Residues: CATSDPGRGRETQYF.

The chain employs TRBV28 and TRBJ2-2; possibly TRBD1 or TRBD2 for D (5 bases each). V shed 5 bases and J shed 6 bases, with 25 bases lying between them. CDR1 and CDR2 (germline): MDHEN, SYDVKM. The CDR3 is 18 amino acids. The CDR3 spells CASSEESPGQRGPGELFF. Written as DNA, the CDR3 is TGTGCCAGCAGTGAAGAATCCCCAGGTCAGAGGGGCCCCGGGGAGCTGTTTTTT. Variable domain in full (rest from reference TRBV28 and TRBJ2-2): DVKVTQSSRYLVKRTGEKVFLECVQDMDHENMFWYRQDPGLGLRLIYFSYDVKMKEKGDIPEGYSVSREKKERFSLILESASTNQTSMYLCASSEESPGQRGPGELFFGEGSRLTVL.

V gene TRBV28 combines with J gene TRBJ2-1; unclear D gene. Deletions cut 7 bases from V and 0 bases from J, with 7 bases between. The CDR3 runs to 13 residues. CDR1 and CDR2 from the germline V gene are MDHEN and SYDVKM. CDR3 protein: CASTRSSYNEQFF. In nucleotides, the CDR3 is TGTGCCAGCACCAGGAGCTCCTACAATGAGCAGTTCTTC.

This clone was detected only once. The CDR3 here is CASSSSPGQGDSPLHF. CDR3 DNA sequence: TGTGCCAGCAGCTCCTCTCCGGGACAGGGGGATTCACCCCTCCACTTT. J is TRBJ1-6 and V is TRBV7-9, with 11 positions matching TRBD1. Trimming removed 4 bases from V and 8 bases from J; junction bases left unmatched: 7. Germline loops: CDR1 SEHNR, CDR2 FQNEAQ (reference sequence). CDR3 size: 16 residues.

The rearrangement links TRBV5-4 to TRBJ2-3; 7 bases line up with TRBD2. There are 15 residues in the CDR3. V was clipped by 1 base and J by 1 base; unmatched bases: 3. CDR1 and CDR2 (germline): SGHNT, YYREEE (reference sequence). CDR3 residues: CASSLYAGGTDTQYF. The CDR3 coding sequence is TGTGCCAGCAGCTTGTATGCGGGGGGCACAGATACGCAGTATTTT.

This clone was seen more than once but under ten times. V and J are TRBV5-1 and TRBJ1-2; D is uncertain. In germline, CDR1 is SGHRS, CDR2 YFSETQ. The V end lost 0 bases, the J end lost 0 bases, and 9 bases lay between the germline ends. The CDR3 length is 15 residues. CDR3 nucleotide sequence: TGCGCCAGCAGCTTGGGACACTCAGCTAACTATGGCTACACCTTC. Encoded protein: CASSLGHSANYGYTF.

The chain joins TRBV4-1 to TRBJ2-1, with TRBD2 matching 10 bases. This CDR3 contains 17 residues. V dropped 1 base and J dropped 6; count of bases not matched to a gene: 9. Germline-derived CDR1 and CDR2 are MGHRA and YSYEKL. Here the CDR3 DNA reads TGCGCCAGCAGCCAAGTTTCTCCTAGCGGGAGCCCCAATGAGCAGTTCTTC. Its translation is CASSQVSPSGSPNEQFF.

This rearrangement joins TRBV7-9 to TRBJ1-2; 8 nucleotides agree with TRBD1. V was pared by 2 bases and J by 4 bases, with 3 bases of the junction left unmatched. The germline V gene encodes CDR1 SEHNR and CDR2 FQNEAQ (reference sequence). This CDR3 is 14 amino acids long. Here the CDR3 DNA reads TGTGCCAGCAGCTTATCAGGGACAGGCTATGGCTACACCTTC. It yields the protein CASSLSGTGYGYTF.

The chain carries TRBV29-1 and TRBJ2-3; D remains unclear. Germline V gives CDR1 SQVTM, CDR2 ANQGSEA. The CDR3 is 10 amino acids. Trimming removed 4 bases at V and 3 bases at J, with 2 bases between. CDR3 DNA sequence: TGCAGCGTTGGGACAGATACGCAGTATTTT. Translation: CSVGTDTQYF.

CDR3 nucleotide sequence: TGTGCCAGCAGACTCGGGACAGGACGGTCCTACGAGCAGTACTTC. Translation: CASRLGTGRSYEQYF. The chain is built from TRBV6-5 and TRBJ2-7; 8 positions agree with TRBD1. Germline-derived CDR1 and CDR2 are MNHEY and SVGAGI. After removal of 6 bases from V and 1 base from J, the junction contained 8 bases not matched to a gene. The CDR3 sequence is 15 residues long.